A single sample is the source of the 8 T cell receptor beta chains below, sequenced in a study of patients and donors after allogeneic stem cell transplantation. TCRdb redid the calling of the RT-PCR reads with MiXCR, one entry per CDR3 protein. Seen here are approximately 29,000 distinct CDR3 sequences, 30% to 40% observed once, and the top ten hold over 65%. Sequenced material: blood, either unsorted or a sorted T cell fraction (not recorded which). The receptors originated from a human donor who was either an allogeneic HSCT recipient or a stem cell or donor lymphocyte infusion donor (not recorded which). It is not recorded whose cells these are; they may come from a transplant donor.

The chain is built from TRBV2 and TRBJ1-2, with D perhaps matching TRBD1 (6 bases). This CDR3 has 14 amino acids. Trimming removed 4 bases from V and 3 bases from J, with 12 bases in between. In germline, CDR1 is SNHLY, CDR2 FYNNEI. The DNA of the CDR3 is TGTGCCAGCAGTGTCGGGGCAGGGGACTATGGCTACACCTTC. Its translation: CASSVGAGDYGYTF.

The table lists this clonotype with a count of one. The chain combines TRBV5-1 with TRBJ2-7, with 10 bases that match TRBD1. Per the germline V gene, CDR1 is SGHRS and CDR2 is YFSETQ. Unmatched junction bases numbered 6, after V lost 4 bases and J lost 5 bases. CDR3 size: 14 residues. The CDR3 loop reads CASSSRDRGDEQYF. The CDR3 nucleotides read TGCGCCAGCAGCAGCCGGGACAGGGGCGACGAGCAGTACTTC.

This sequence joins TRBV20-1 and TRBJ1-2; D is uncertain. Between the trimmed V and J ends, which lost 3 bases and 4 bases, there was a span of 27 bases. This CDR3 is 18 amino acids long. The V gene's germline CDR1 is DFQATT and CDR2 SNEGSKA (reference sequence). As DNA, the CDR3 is TGCAGTGCTAGGGAACTCGGATTGGGTGGAGGAACCCTCTATGGCTACACCTTC. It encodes CSARELGLGGGTLYGYTF.

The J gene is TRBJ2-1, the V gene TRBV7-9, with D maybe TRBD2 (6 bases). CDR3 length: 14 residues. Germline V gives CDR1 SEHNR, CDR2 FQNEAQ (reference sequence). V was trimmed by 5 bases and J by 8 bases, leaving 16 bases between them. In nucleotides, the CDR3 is TGTGCCAGCAGCCAGAGCGGGTTTGGGTATGAGCAGTTCTTC. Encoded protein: CASSQSGFGYEQFF.

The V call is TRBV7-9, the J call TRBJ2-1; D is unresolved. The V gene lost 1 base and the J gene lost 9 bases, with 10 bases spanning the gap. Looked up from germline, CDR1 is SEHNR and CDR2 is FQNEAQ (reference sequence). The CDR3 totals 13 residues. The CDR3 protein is CASSLGARVEQFF. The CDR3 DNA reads TGTGCCAGCAGCTTAGGCGCTAGGGTTGAGCAGTTCTTC.

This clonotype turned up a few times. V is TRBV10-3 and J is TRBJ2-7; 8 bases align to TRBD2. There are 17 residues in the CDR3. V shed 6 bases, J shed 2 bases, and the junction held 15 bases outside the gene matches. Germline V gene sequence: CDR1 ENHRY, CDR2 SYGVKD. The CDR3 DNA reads TGTGCCATCAGCAAACCTACGGAGCGGGAGACCACCTACGAGCAGTACTTC. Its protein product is CAISKPTERETTYEQYF.

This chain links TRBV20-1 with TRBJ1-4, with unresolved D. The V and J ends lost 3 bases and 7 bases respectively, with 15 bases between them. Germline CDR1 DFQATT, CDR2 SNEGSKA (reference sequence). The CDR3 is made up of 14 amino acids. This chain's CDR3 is CSASRSKTVEKLFF. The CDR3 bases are TGCAGTGCTAGTCGCTCCAAGACGGTTGAAAAACTGTTTTTT.

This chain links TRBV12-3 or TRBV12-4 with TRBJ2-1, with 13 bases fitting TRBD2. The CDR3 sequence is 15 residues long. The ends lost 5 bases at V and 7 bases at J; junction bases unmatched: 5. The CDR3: CASSLRTSGRNEQFF. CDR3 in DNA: TGTGCCAGCAGTCTCCGGACTAGCGGGAGAAATGAGCAGTTCTTC.